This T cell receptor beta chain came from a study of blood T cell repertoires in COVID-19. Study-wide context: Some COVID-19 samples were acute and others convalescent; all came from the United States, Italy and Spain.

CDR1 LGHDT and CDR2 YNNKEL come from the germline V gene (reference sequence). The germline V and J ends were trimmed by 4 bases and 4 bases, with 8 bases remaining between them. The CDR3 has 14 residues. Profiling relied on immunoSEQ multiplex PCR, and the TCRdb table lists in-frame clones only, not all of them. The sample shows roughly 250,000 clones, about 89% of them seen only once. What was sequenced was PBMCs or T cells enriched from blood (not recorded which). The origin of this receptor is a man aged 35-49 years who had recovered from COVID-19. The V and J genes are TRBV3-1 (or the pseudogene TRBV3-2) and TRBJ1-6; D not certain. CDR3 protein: CASSRQVYNSPLHF. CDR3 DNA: TGTGCCAGCAGCCGACAAGTTTATAATTCACCCCTCCACTTT.